Each of the 16 T cell receptor beta chains below was sequenced from the same sample in a study of cytomegalovirus exposure and HLA in healthy donors. PCR involved 60 Vbeta and 13 Jbeta primers. Method: immunoSEQ multiplex PCR; TCRdb's copy keeps in-frame clones and lacks some. In the table there are 150,000 to 250,000 clones, almost 85% of which are singletons. Sample: PBMCs. These TCRs come from a woman aged 45-59 years in good health and CMV-seronegative.

The V gene is TRBV28, the J gene TRBJ1-6, with 10 positions matching TRBD1. Germline V gene sequence: CDR1 MDHEN, CDR2 SYDVKM. There are 17 residues in the CDR3. V was pared by 7 bases and J by 5 bases, with 11 bases of the junction left unmatched. CDR3 sequence reads: CASTRDRGDHNNSPLHF. In DNA, the CDR3 is TGTGCCAGCACAAGGGACAGGGGTGACCATAATAATTCACCCCTCCACTTT.

CDR3 residues: CASSYGLAGSYNEQFF. DNA of the CDR3: TGTGCCAGCAGCTACGGACTAGCGGGCTCCTACAATGAGCAGTTCTTC. The chain uses TRBV7-7 and TRBJ2-1; 11 nucleotides match TRBD2. The CDR3 has 16 residues. The J segment lost 0 bases and the V segment lost 4 bases, leaving 2 bases of the junction unmatched. The germline V gene encodes CDR1 SSHAT and CDR2 FNYEAQ (reference sequence).

This clone was found a few times. The CDR3 loop is CASSQDRQGQETQYF. The DNA of the CDR3 is TGTGCCAGCAGCCAAGATCGACAGGGCCAAGAGACCCAGTACTTC. J is TRBJ2-5 and V is TRBV5-4; 7 nucleotides line up with TRBD1. Germline trimming cut 4 bases from V and 1 base from J; bases unmatched to any gene: 7. CDR1 and CDR2 (germline): SGHNT, YYREEE (reference sequence). The CDR3 extends over 15 amino acids.

The rearrangement links TRBV7-9 to TRBJ1-2; the match to TRBD1 covers 8 bases. V lost 6 bases, J lost 2 bases, and 14 bases stayed unmatched. This CDR3 is built from 17 residues. Looked up from germline, CDR1 is SEHNR and CDR2 is FQNEAQ (reference sequence). DNA of the CDR3: TGTGCCAGCAGTTCCCCCCAACAGGGGGTTACAAACTATGGCTACACCTTC. Its translation: CASSSPQQGVTNYGYTF.

This clone was detected once. This rearrangement joins TRBV27 to TRBJ2-1; 7 bases align to TRBD2. CDR1 and CDR2 (germline): MNHEY, SMNVEV (reference sequence). V was pared by 5 bases and J by 3 bases, with 4 bases of the junction left unmatched. This CDR3 contains 14 residues. The CDR3 sequence is CASSKRDVYNEQFF. CDR3 nucleotide sequence: TGTGCCAGCAGTAAGCGGGACGTCTACAATGAGCAGTTCTTC.

The V gene is TRBV7-8, the J gene TRBJ1-1; D is unresolved. This CDR3 has 15 residues. In germline, CDR1 is SGHVS, CDR2 FQNEAQ. V was clipped by 4 bases and J by 0 bases, with 12 bases between them. The CDR3 is CASSYLLDMNTEAFF. The CDR3 DNA reads as TGTGCCAGCAGCTACCTACTAGACATGAACACTGAAGCTTTCTTT. Using reference TRBV7-8 and TRBJ1-1 for the parts outside the CDR3, the full variable domain is GAGVSQSPRYKVAKRGQDVALRCDPISGHVSLFWYQQALGQGPEFLTYFQNEAQLDKSGLPSDRFFAERPEGSVSTLKIQRTQQEDSAVYLCASSYLLDMNTEAFFGQGTRLTVV.

This sequence joins TRBV6-5 and TRBJ2-7; D ambiguous. Germline CDR1 reads MNHEY; CDR2 reads SVGAGI. This CDR3 is built from 11 residues. V dropped 4 bases and J dropped 6 bases, with 7 bases sitting between them. CDR3 in amino acids: CASSSPIEQYF. The CDR3 DNA reads TGTGCCAGCAGTTCCCCCATCGAGCAGTACTTC.

The chain links TRBV6-5 to TRBJ2-1; 9 nucleotides line up with TRBD2. Germline values: CDR1 MNHEY, CDR2 SVGAGI. The CDR3 covers 14 residues. V lost 7 bases to trimming and J lost 7 bases; unmatched junction nucleotides: 8. For the CDR3, the DNA is TGTGCCAGCACACTAGCGGGCTCGGGGAATGAGCAGTTCTTC. Protein: CASTLAGSGNEQFF.

V is TRBV27 and J is TRBJ2-2; D perhaps matches TRBD2 (6 bases). Germline V CDR1 and CDR2: MNHEY, SMNVEV (reference sequence). Trimming removed 4 bases from V and 3 bases from J, with 15 bases in between. This CDR3 region has 16 residues. CDR3 in amino acids: CASSSGLLAYTGELFF. The CDR3 DNA follows: TGTGCCAGCAGTTCTGGGCTGCTAGCGTACACCGGGGAGCTGTTTTTT.

This clone has a single count. The chain has TRBV28 and TRBJ1-1, with D tentatively TRBD1 (6 bases). Trimming took 7 bases from V and 7 from J, leaving 13 bases between them. The CDR3 is 12 residues long. Germline V gene sequence: CDR1 MDHEN, CDR2 SYDVKM. This CDR3 is CASTTGSSEAFF. DNA for the CDR3: TGTGCCAGCACTACAGGGAGCAGTGAAGCTTTCTTT.

The rearrangement joins TRBV7-9 to TRBJ1-1; 7 nucleotides agree with TRBD1. Germline CDR1 SEHNR, CDR2 FQNEAQ (reference sequence). The CDR3 has 14 amino acids. V trimming: 0 bases; J trimming: 6 bases; junction bases outside the gene matches: 4. The CDR3 coding sequence is TGTGCCAGCAGCTTAGCCCGGACAGGTGCTGAAGCTTTCTTT. Protein product: CASSLARTGAEAFF.

This clone came up once. The chain recombines TRBV6-4 with TRBJ2-5; 7 nucleotides line up with TRBD1. The germline gives CDR1 MRHNA, CDR2 SNTAGT. The ends lost 6 bases at V and 9 bases at J; junction bases unmatched: 10. The CDR3 is 13 amino acids. CDR3 residues: CASSRDSQKPQYF. Written as DNA, the CDR3 is TGTGCCAGCAGCCGGGACAGTCAAAAGCCCCAGTACTTC.

The chain combines TRBV4-1 with TRBJ1-1, with 8 bases fitting TRBD1. After removal of 6 bases from V and 4 bases from J, the junction contained 7 bases not matched to a gene. The CDR3 sequence is 14 residues long. Germline values: CDR1 MGHRA, CDR2 YSYEKL. The CDR3 coding sequence is TGCGCCAGCAGATCAACAGGGGGGGGCACTGAAGCTTTCTTT. Encoded protein: CASRSTGGGTEAFF.

This clone was seen only a few times. This chain connects TRBV28 to TRBJ1-2; D not certain. The CDR3 has 17 amino acids. Trimming removed 8 bases from V and 2 bases from J, with 24 bases in between. CDR1 is MDHEN and CDR2 is SYDVKM in the germline V gene. The CDR3 loop is CASGTPRAPRGNYGYTF. DNA for the CDR3: TGTGCCAGCGGTACGCCGAGGGCCCCCCGCGGGAACTATGGCTACACCTTC.

V and J are TRBV29-1 and TRBJ1-1; no definite D call. The CDR3 covers 12 residues. CDR1 and CDR2 from the germline V gene are SQVTM and ANQGSEA. V was clipped by 7 bases and J by 4 bases, with 13 bases between them. Written as DNA, the CDR3 is TGCAGCGCCCGAGGAAGAACCACTGAAGCTTTCTTT. Protein product: CSARGRTTEAFF.

This clone was seen just once. The gene calls are TRBV7-9 and TRBJ2-7; D might be TRBD2 (5 bases). V lost 5 bases to trimming and J lost 9 bases, with 20 bases between them. This CDR3 contains 14 residues. CDR1 and CDR2 from the germline V gene are SEHNR and FQNEAQ (reference sequence). This chain's CDR3 is CASSHPLVAMGQYF. Written as DNA, the CDR3 is TGTGCCAGCAGCCACCCACTAGTCGCTATGGGGCAGTACTTC. Using reference TRBV7-9 and TRBJ2-7 for the parts outside the CDR3, the full variable domain is DTGVSQNPRHKITKRGQNVTFRCDPISEHNRLYWYRQTLGQGPEFLTYFQNEAQLEKSRLLSDRFSAERPKGSFSTLEIQRTEQGDSAMYLCASSHPLVAMGQYFGPGTRLTVT.